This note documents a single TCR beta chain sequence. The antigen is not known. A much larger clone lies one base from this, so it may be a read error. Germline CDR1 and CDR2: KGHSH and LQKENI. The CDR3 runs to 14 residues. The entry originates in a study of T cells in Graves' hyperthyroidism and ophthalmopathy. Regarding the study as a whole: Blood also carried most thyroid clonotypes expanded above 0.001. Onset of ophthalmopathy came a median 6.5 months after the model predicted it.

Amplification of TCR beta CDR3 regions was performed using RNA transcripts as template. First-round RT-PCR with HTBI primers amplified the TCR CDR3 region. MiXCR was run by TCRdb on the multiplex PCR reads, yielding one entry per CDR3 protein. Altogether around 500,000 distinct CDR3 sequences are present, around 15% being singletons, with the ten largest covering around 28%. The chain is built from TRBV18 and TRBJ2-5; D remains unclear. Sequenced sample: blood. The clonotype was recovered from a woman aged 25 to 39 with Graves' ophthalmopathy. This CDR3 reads CASSPLPGRETQHF. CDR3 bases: TGTGCCAGCTCACCACTCCCAGGACGAGAGACCCAGCACTTC.